These 21 T cell receptor beta chains were sequenced from one sample in a study of beta chain features in type 1 diabetes. Isolated RNA was reverse transcribed in full, so expressed TCRB transcripts were sequenced. This table comes from immunoSEQ multiplex PCR, and its TCRdb copy is limited to in-frame clones, with some not included. The table includes around 310,000 clones, 8% to 13% detected once. Sequenced sample: naive CD4+ T cells from blood. The receptors originated from a woman in her twenties or thirties in good health.

The genes are TRBV28 and TRBJ2-7, with TRBD2 matching 12 bases. The CDR3 extends over 16 amino acids. Trimming took 2 bases from V and 4 from J; bases not matched to a gene: 6. Per germline, CDR1 MDHEN and CDR2 SYDVKM. CDR3 amino acids: CASSLGGLAGPYEQYF. The CDR3 nucleotides read TGTGCCAGCAGTTTAGGGGGACTAGCGGGCCCTTACGAGCAGTACTTC.

This clone turned up a few times. The junction does not match germline at one end; this may be a read error. This rearrangement joins TRBV7-7 to TRBJ2-3; D gene ambiguous. Germline values: CDR1 SSHAT, CDR2 FNYEAQ (reference sequence). CDR3 length equals 15 residues. The CDR3 DNA is TGTGCTAGCAGCTTAGATATGGCACCCACAGATACGCAGTATTTT. Translating it yields CASSLDMAPTDTQYF.

This clone came up a few times. The V gene is TRBV5-1, the J gene TRBJ2-1; 7 nucleotides agree with TRBD1. Germline-derived CDR1 and CDR2 are SGHRS and YFSETQ. Losses at the gene ends were 4 bases for V and 7 bases for J; bases not matched to a gene: 11. This CDR3 has 15 amino acids. CDR3 coding DNA: TGCGCCAGCAGCCTATCCGGGACAGTGTGGAATGAGCAGTTCTTC. Translation: CASSLSGTVWNEQFF. Full variable domain (remainder filled in from reference TRBV5-1 and TRBJ2-1): KAGVTQTPRYLIKTRGQQVTLSCSPISGHRSVSWYQQTPGQGLQFLFEYFSETQRNKGNFPGRFSGRQFSNSRSEMNVSTLELGDSALYLCASSLSGTVWNEQFFGPGTRLTVL.

The rearrangement uses TRBV28 and TRBJ2-5; possible D gene TRBD2, 6 bases. The CDR3 is 16 residues long. The V end lost 7 bases, the J end lost 4 bases, and 22 bases lay between the germline ends. CDR1 is MDHEN, CDR2 SYDVKM, per germline. The CDR3 region is CASIYASGPGGETQYF. DNA of the CDR3: TGTGCCAGCATCTACGCATCCGGGCCCGGGGGAGAGACCCAGTACTTC.

The rearrangement links TRBV19 to TRBJ1-1, with 8 positions matching TRBD1. After removal of 4 bases from V and 11 bases from J, the junction contained 9 bases not matched to a gene. The germline gives CDR1 LNHDA, CDR2 SQIVND (reference sequence). The CDR3 is 13 residues long. CDR3 DNA sequence: TGTGCCAGTAGTACCCCACAGACAGGGGTCGCTTTCTTT. Its protein is CASSTPQTGVAFF.

This clone appeared a few times. The chain couples TRBV5-1 to TRBJ2-5; TRBD1 agrees at 9 bases. Germline assignment: CDR1 SGHRS and CDR2 YFSETQ. Trimming cost V 4 bases and J 9 bases; bases outside gene matches: 10. The CDR3 loop spans 14 amino acids. The CDR3 spells CASSIRDRGSAQYF. CDR3 DNA: TGCGCCAGCAGCATTCGAGACAGGGGGTCCGCCCAGTACTTC. The full variable domain, rest sourced from reference TRBV5-1 and TRBJ2-5, is KAGVTQTPRYLIKTRGQQVTLSCSPISGHRSVSWYQQTPGQGLQFLFEYFSETQRNKGNFPGRFSGRQFSNSRSEMNVSTLELGDSALYLCASSIRDRGSAQYFGPGTRLLVL.

This clone was counted between two and nine times. The chain uses TRBV29-1 and TRBJ2-3; D may be TRBD1 (6 bases). The V and J ends lost 4 bases and 3 bases respectively, with 8 bases between them. The CDR3 is made up of 12 amino acids. Germline CDR1 and CDR2: SQVTM and ANQGSEA. CDR3 sequence (DNA): TGCAGCGTTGGGGACACAACAGATACGCAGTATTTT. It yields the protein CSVGDTTDTQYF.

This clone was counted between two and nine times. The chain joins TRBV11-2 to TRBJ2-5; TRBD1 matches at 7 bases. This CDR3 has 13 residues. Germline CDR1 SGHAT, CDR2 FQNNGV. J lost 3 bases, V lost 3 bases, and 1 base had no gene match. CDR3 DNA sequence: TGTGCCAGCAGCTTCGGGACAGAAGAGACCCAGTACTTC. It yields the protein CASSFGTEETQYF.

This chain joins TRBV27 and TRBJ2-3; D possibly corresponds to TRBD2 (6 bases). V lost 2 bases, J lost 4 bases, and 19 bases lay in between. CDR3 length equals 17 residues. Looked up from germline, CDR1 is MNHEY and CDR2 is SMNVEV (reference sequence). The CDR3 here is CASSLRPLGPGADTQYF. In nucleotides, the CDR3 is TGTGCCAGCAGTTTACGGCCCTTAGGGCCGGGAGCAGATACGCAGTATTTT.

This chain joins TRBV18 and TRBJ2-7, with D uncertain. CDR3 length equals 15 residues. V was pared by 3 bases and J by 1 base, with 13 bases between. CDR1 is KGHSH and CDR2 is LQKENI in the germline V gene. CDR3 coding DNA: TGTGCCAGCTCACCTGGAGAGTTCCTATCCTACGAGCAGTACTTC. This sequence encodes CASSPGEFLSYEQYF.

This clone was found a few times. This sequence joins TRBV28 and TRBJ2-1, with D maybe TRBD1 (5 bases). The length of the CDR3 is 11 residues. V shed 8 bases and J shed 6 bases, with 8 bases lying between them. Germline loops: CDR1 MDHEN, CDR2 SYDVKM. DNA of the CDR3: TGTGCCAGCTCCCAGGGCAATGAGCAGTTCTTC. This sequence encodes CASSQGNEQFF.

The CDR3 sequence is CARPPPLPNYGYTF. CDR3 in DNA: TGTGCCCGCCCGCCCCCTCTACCTAACTATGGCTACACCTTC. This chain connects TRBV30 to TRBJ1-2, with D uncertain. Germline values: CDR1 GTSNPN, CDR2 SVGIG (reference sequence). The CDR3 sequence is 14 residues long. V was trimmed by 8 bases and J by 0 bases, leaving 16 bases between them.

The table lists this clone with a few counts. The rearrangement links TRBV4-1 to TRBJ2-3; a possible D gene is TRBD1 (5 bases). Germline CDR1 reads MGHRA; CDR2 reads YSYEKL. The CDR3 runs to 15 residues. Trimming pared 1 base from V and 5 bases from J, leaving 13 bases between. In DNA, the CDR3 is TGCGCCAGCAGCCAAGGGATAAGTAGGGGAGATACGCAGTATTTT. This encodes CASSQGISRGDTQYF.

This clone was counted between two and nine times. The chain links TRBV10-3 to TRBJ2-2; D might be TRBD1 (6 bases). Trimming removed 0 bases from V and 3 bases from J, with 11 bases in between. Germline loops: CDR1 ENHRY, CDR2 SYGVKD. CDR3 size: 16 residues. In DNA, the CDR3 is TGTGCCATCAGTGAGTCGGACCAGGGGTACACCGGGGAGCTGTTTTTT. It specifies CAISESDQGYTGELFF.

This clone turned up a few times. This chain uses TRBV7-2 with TRBJ2-5, with D perhaps TRBD2 (5 bases). CDR1 is SGHTA and CDR2 is FQGNSA in the germline V gene. V lost 3 bases and J 0 bases, leaving 8 bases between the germline ends. CDR3 length: 14 amino acids. The CDR3 region has the DNA TGTGCCAGCAGCTTTTCGGGGTACCAAGAGACCCAGTACTTC. It encodes CASSFSGYQETQYF.

In this sample, this clone turned up a few times. V usage is TRBV28 and J usage is TRBJ2-7; 9 positions agree with TRBD2. The CDR3 has 15 amino acids. Germline values: CDR1 MDHEN, CDR2 SYDVKM. The trim removed 3 bases at V and 1 base at J, leaving 4 bases unmatched. In DNA, the CDR3 is TGTGCCAGCAGTTTTTTGACTAGCGGTTCCTACGAGCAGTACTTC. This translates into CASSFLTSGSYEQYF.

This clone occurred a few times. CDR3 region: CASSHITDTQYF. CDR3 DNA: TGTGCCAGCAGCCATATAACAGATACGCAGTATTTT. V and J are TRBV14 and TRBJ2-3, with D uncertain. This CDR3 is built from 12 residues. Germline V lookup: CDR1 SGHDN, CDR2 FVKESK. Trimming stripped 3 bases from V and 3 bases from J, with 4 bases between.

The V gene is TRBV7-2, the J gene TRBJ2-3, with D perhaps TRBD1 (6 bases). The germline V and J ends were trimmed by 5 bases and 2 bases, with 11 bases remaining between them. Germline V gene lookup returns CDR1 SGHTA and CDR2 FQGNSA. This CDR3 comprises 14 residues. The CDR3 coding sequence is TGTGCCAGCAGCCCTGGACAGCTCACAGATACGCAGTATTTT. Encoded protein: CASSPGQLTDTQYF.

As regards this clone: The sample holds other DNA sequences that translate to the same CDR3. The V and J genes are TRBV7-2 and TRBJ2-1, with a possible D match to TRBD2 (6 bases). V lost 1 base to trimming and J lost 4 bases, with 11 bases between them. Germline CDR1 reads SGHTA; CDR2 reads FQGNSA. This CDR3 region has 15 residues. CDR3 coding DNA: TGTGCCAGCAGCTTAGGACTACTAGCTTACAATGAGCAGTTCTTC. This encodes CASSLGLLAYNEQFF.

The J gene is TRBJ1-1, the V gene TRBV6-6; 8 nucleotides line up with TRBD1. CDR1 and CDR2 (germline): MNHNY, SVGAGI (reference sequence). The CDR3 runs to 12 residues. With 5 bases clipped from V and 13 bases from J, the junction kept 9 bases outside the gene matches. The CDR3 sequence: CASSVGTGRGFF. The CDR3, as DNA: TGTGCCAGCAGTGTAGGGACAGGCAGGGGTTTCTTT.

This clone was seen only a few times. V is TRBV28 and J is TRBJ2-4; tentative D call: TRBD1 (6 bases). The CDR3 sequence is 15 residues long. CDR1 and CDR2 (germline): MDHEN, SYDVKM. Trimming stripped 4 bases from V and 1 base from J, with 11 bases between. CDR3 in DNA: TGTGCCAGCAGTTCGACAGGTCCGGCCAAAAACATTCAGTACTTC. This gives the protein CASSSTGPAKNIQYF.